These 10 T cell receptor beta chains were sequenced from one sample in a study of blood T cells in healthy people across ages. For the second PCR, which ran for roughly 6 to 12 cycles, a sample-barcoded 5' primer and a J-beta primer mix were used. MiXCR was run by TCRdb on the 5' RACE reads, yielding one entry per CDR3 protein. The profile shows 1.5 million or so distinct CDR3 sequences, approximately 43% of them singletons. The sample comprised blood. These receptors originate from a woman in her late teens or twenties in good health.

This clonotype was picked up a small number of times. The chain couples TRBV7-9 to TRBJ2-3; 9 bases are a match to TRBD2. V was clipped by 0 bases and J by 1 base; unmatched bases: 11. From germline, CDR1 is SEHNR and CDR2 FQNEAQ (reference sequence). CDR3 size: 19 residues. The CDR3 loop is CASSLALGLAGGRTDTQYF. CDR3 sequence (DNA): TGTGCCAGCAGCTTAGCGCTAGGACTCGCGGGAGGGCGCACAGATACGCAGTATTTT.

The CDR3 loop reads CASSLGGLPNTEAFF. The CDR3 DNA follows: TGTGCCAGCAGCTTAGGGGGCCTACCGAACACTGAAGCTTTCTTT. J is TRBJ1-1 and V is TRBV7-6, with D perhaps matching TRBD1 (5 bases). The V and J ends lost 1 base and 1 base respectively, with 10 bases between them. In germline, CDR1 is SGHVS, CDR2 FNYEAQ. The CDR3 covers 15 residues. The full variable domain, its missing parts supplied by reference TRBV7-6 and TRBJ1-1, is GAGVSQSPRYKVTKRGQDVALRCDPISGHVSLYWYRQALGQGPEFLTYFNYEAQQDKSGLPNDRFSAERPEGSISTLTIQRTEQRDSAMYRCASSLGGLPNTEAFFGQGTRLTVV.

This clonotype was seen more than once but under ten times. The J gene is TRBJ2-7, the V gene TRBV7-2, with TRBD2 matching 10 bases. V gave up 4 bases and J gave up 5 bases; unmatched junction bases: 5. Germline loops: CDR1 SGHTA, CDR2 FQGNSA. The CDR3 has 14 amino acids. The CDR3: CASSYLAGANEQYF. CDR3 nucleotides: TGTGCCAGCAGCTATCTAGCGGGAGCTAACGAGCAGTACTTC.

This chain uses TRBV7-2 with TRBJ1-1; D unresolved. The germline V and J ends were trimmed by 3 bases and 7 bases, with 15 bases remaining between them. The CDR3 spans 14 residues. Per the germline V gene, CDR1 is SGHTA and CDR2 is FQGNSA. CDR3 bases: TGTGCCAGCAGCTTGAACCGACGGGGAGGTGAAGCTTTCTTT. The encoded protein is CASSLNRRGGEAFF. Based on the CDR3 plus reference TRBV7-2 and TRBJ1-1, the full variable domain is GAGVSQSPSNKVTEKGKDVELRCDPISGHTALYWYRQSLGQGLEFLIYFQGNSAPDKSGLPSDRFSAERTGGSVSTLTIQRTQQEDSAVYLCASSLNRRGGEAFFGQGTRLTVV.

Remarks on this clonotype: The germline gene is not matched at one end of the junction; a read error may be the cause. V is TRBV6-6 and J is TRBJ2-7, with D possibly TRBD1 on 8 matching bases. The end of the DNA is better explained by TRBJ2-5, so the J call may be wrong. The CDR3 sequence is 16 residues long. Germline lookup yields CDR1 MNHNY and CDR2 SVGAGI (reference sequence). This CDR3 is CASSHSITGGGETQYF. The CDR3 region has the DNA TGTGCCAGCAGTCACTCGATCACAGGGGGAGGGGAGACCCAGTACTTC.

The genes are TRBV4-1 and TRBJ1-2; D gene ambiguous. The V gene lost 1 base and the J gene lost 1 base, with 25 bases spanning the gap. CDR1 and CDR2 from the germline V gene are MGHRA and YSYEKL. This CDR3 comprises 20 residues. CDR3 residues: CASSQGASLVLRGHNYGYTF. In nucleotides, the CDR3 is TGCGCCAGCAGCCAAGGGGCATCCCTCGTCCTCCGAGGGCATAACTATGGCTACACCTTC.

This chain links TRBV12-3 or TRBV12-4 with TRBJ2-1; TRBD1 matches at 9 bases. There are 13 residues in the CDR3. The ends lost 6 bases at V and 6 bases at J; junction bases unmatched: 3. CDR3 sequence (DNA): TGTGCCAGCAGGCGGGGACAGGGCAATGAGCAGTTCTTC. Protein product: CASRRGQGNEQFF.

The rearrangement joins TRBV5-1 to TRBJ2-4; weak D call: TRBD1 (5 bases). The last part of the DNA fits TRBJ2-7 better; the J call may be wrong. This CDR3 comprises 16 residues. Germline CDR1 is SGHRS and CDR2 is YFSETQ. Here the CDR3 DNA reads TGCGCCAGCTCAACCAAACCAGGACAAAGAGGAAACGAGCAGTACTTC. This translates into CASSTKPGQRGNEQYF.

This clonotype was counted between two and nine times. The V and J genes are TRBV7-6 and TRBJ2-3; D gene unclear. CDR3 length equals 14 residues. Per germline, CDR1 SGHVS and CDR2 FNYEAQ. The germline V and J ends were trimmed by 7 bases and 2 bases, with 13 bases remaining between them. Here the CDR3 reads CASTNLGSTDTQYF. In DNA form, the CDR3 reads TGTGCCAGCACCAACCTGGGGTCCACAGATACGCAGTATTTT.

This clonotype was seen a handful of times. This rearrangement joins TRBV4-1 to TRBJ2-1; TRBD1 might be the D (5 bases). Germline CDR1 is MGHRA and CDR2 is YSYEKL. V shed 4 bases and J shed 8 bases, with 18 bases lying between them. The CDR3 has 15 amino acids. The DNA of the CDR3 is TGCGCCAGCAGCCGCGGCACAGGATTCTTGGATGAGCAGTTCTTC. Translation: CASSRGTGFLDEQFF.